The present T cell receptor (beta chain) was sequenced within a study of vaccination and CD4 T cells after COVID-19. For the study at large: Median time from COVID diagnosis to post-COVID sampling was 101 days (35 to 161).

TCRdb reprocessed the PCR reads via MiXCR and lists one record per CDR3 protein. In the table there are roughly 20,000 distinct CDR3 sequences, around 62% of which are singletons. The CDR3 has 15 residues. Germline V CDR1 and CDR2: MNHEY, SMNVEV (reference sequence). The V gene end was trimmed by 1 base and the J gene end by 5 bases; junction bases not matched to a gene: 6. The chain carries TRBV27 and TRBJ2-5; 8 nucleotides line up with TRBD2. Sequencing was performed on CD4+ T cells from blood, taken before SARS-CoV-2 vaccination. This sequence was found in a human donor who had recovered from COVID-19. This CDR3 reads CASSLLSGGPETQYF. The CDR3 DNA reads as TGTGCCAGCAGTTTATTGTCGGGAGGGCCCGAGACCCAGTACTTC.